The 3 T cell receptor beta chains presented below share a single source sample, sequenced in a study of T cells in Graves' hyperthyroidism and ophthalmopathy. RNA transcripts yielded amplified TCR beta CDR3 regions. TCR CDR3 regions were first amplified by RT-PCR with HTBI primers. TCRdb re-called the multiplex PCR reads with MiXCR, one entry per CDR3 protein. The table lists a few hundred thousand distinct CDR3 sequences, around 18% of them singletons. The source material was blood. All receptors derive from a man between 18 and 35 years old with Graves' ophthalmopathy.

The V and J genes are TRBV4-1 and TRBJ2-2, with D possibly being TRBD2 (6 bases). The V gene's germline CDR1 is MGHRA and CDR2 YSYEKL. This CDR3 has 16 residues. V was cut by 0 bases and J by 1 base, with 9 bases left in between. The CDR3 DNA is TGCGCCAGCAGCCAAGAAATGGGACTGAACACCGGGGAGCTGTTTTTT. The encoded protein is CASSQEMGLNTGELFF.

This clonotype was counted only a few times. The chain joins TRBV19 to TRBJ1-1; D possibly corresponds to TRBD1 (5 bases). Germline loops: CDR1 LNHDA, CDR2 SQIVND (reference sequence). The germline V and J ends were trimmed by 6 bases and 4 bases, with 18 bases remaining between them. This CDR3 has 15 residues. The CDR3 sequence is CASRRPREGGTEAFF. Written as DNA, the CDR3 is TGTGCCAGTAGACGCCCCAGGGAAGGTGGCACTGAAGCTTTCTTT.

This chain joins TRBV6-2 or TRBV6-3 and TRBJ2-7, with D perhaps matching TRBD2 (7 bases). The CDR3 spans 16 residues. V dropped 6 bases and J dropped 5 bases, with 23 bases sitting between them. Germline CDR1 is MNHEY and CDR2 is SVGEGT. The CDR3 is CASRPSLLRGRNEQYF. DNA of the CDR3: TGTGCCAGCAGACCCTCCCTCTTGCGGGGGCGGAACGAGCAGTACTTC.